A single sample gave rise to the 21 T cell receptor beta chains below, sequenced in a study of T-cell reconstitution after alpha-beta-depleted transplantation in children. Unique molecular identifiers were built into the TCRbeta library. TCRdb analysed the PCR reads with MiXCR anew, one entry per CDR3 protein. The table shows tens of thousands of distinct CDR3 sequences, with more than 5% occurring only once. The sequencing here drew on PBMCs, mostly from graft donor cells, taken 60 days after TCRalphabeta/CD19-depleted stem cell transplant. The receptors originated from a female patient aged 2-9 years who had a stem cell transplant for aplastic anemia, so the T cells may come from the graft donor.

There are many counts of this clonotype. This rearrangement joins TRBV10-3 to TRBJ2-5; the match to TRBD1 covers 9 bases. This CDR3 has 15 residues. Germline CDR1 ENHRY, CDR2 SYGVKD. V lost 5 bases and J lost 0; bases outside the gene matches: 4. The CDR3 bases are TGTGCCATCAGTTTGACAGGGGGTAACCAAGAGACCCAGTACTTC. This encodes CAISLTGGNQETQYF.

To note about this clonotype: The germline gene is not matched at one end of the junction; a read error may be the cause. V usage is TRBV3-1 and J usage is TRBJ2-5; 7 bases agree with TRBD2. The CDR3 covers 15 residues. CDR1 and CDR2 from the germline V gene are LGHDT and YNNKEL (reference sequence). The CDR3 bases are TGTGCCAGCAGCCAACGATGGACTAGTCCCCCTCCGGGGCTCTTC. Protein product: CASSQRWTSPPPGLF.

This clonotype has ten or more counts. The chain uses TRBV28 and TRBJ2-3, with 8 bases lining up with TRBD2. J was trimmed by 0 bases and V by 3 bases; bases with no gene match: 5. The CDR3 loop spans 16 amino acids. Germline CDR1 is MDHEN and CDR2 is SYDVKM. The CDR3 reads CASSFGRGVSTDTQYF. CDR3 DNA sequence: TGTGCCAGCAGTTTCGGGCGGGGGGTCAGCACAGATACGCAGTATTTT.

By sample share, this clonotype is large. V usage is TRBV10-3 and J usage is TRBJ2-7; 11 nucleotides line up with TRBD2. The CDR3 totals 17 residues. J lost 0 bases, V lost 5 bases, and 9 bases had no gene match. Per germline, CDR1 ENHRY and CDR2 SYGVKD. This chain's CDR3 is CAISKPRGTSGSYEQYF. CDR3 nucleotide sequence: TGTGCCATCAGTAAGCCTCGGGGGACTAGCGGCTCCTACGAGCAGTACTTC.

There are a few counts of this clonotype. CDR3 DNA: TGTGCCAGCAGTAACGGGGGAGATACGCAGTATTTT. Protein sequence: CASSNGGDTQYF. The J gene is TRBJ2-3, the V gene TRBV21-1; the table's D call, TRBD1, was not checked against the DNA. TRBV21-1 is a pseudogene locus. This CDR3 comprises 12 residues.

There are many counts of this clonotype. The chain combines TRBV6-2 or TRBV6-3 with TRBJ2-3, with D unresolved. V was pared by 8 bases and J by 3 bases, with 3 bases between. The CDR3 extends over 10 amino acids. CDR1 and CDR2 from the germline V gene are MNHEY and SVGEGT. In DNA, the CDR3 is TGTGCCAGCTGTACAGATACGCAGTATTTT. Its protein is CASCTDTQYF.

A few counts support this clonotype. This chain links TRBV18 with TRBJ1-1; possible D gene TRBD1, 6 bases. The CDR3 is made up of 16 amino acids. CDR1 and CDR2 (germline): KGHSH, LQKENI. V dropped 4 bases and J dropped 1 base, with 16 bases sitting between them. CDR3 amino acids: CASSLLPLTGNTEAFF. For the CDR3, the DNA is TGTGCCAGCTCACTCCTTCCCTTGACAGGGAACACTGAAGCTTTCTTT.

The V gene is TRBV5-8, the J gene TRBJ2-1; 8 bases align to TRBD2. The germline V gene has CDR1 SGHTS and CDR2 YDEGEE. The CDR3 totals 20 residues. With V trimmed by 4 bases and J by 4 bases, 22 bases remained unmatched. The CDR3: CASSRMPQVSGLVNYNEQFF. The CDR3 DNA follows: TGTGCCAGCAGCCGGATGCCGCAGGTTTCGGGACTAGTCAATTACAATGAGCAGTTCTTC. Together with reference TRBV5-8 and TRBJ2-1, the CDR3 gives the full variable domain: EAGVTQSPTHLIKTRGQQATLRCSPISGHTSVYWYQQALGLGLQFLLWYDEGEERNRGNFPPRFSGRQFPNYSSELNVNALELEDSALYLCASSRMPQVSGLVNYNEQFFGPGTRLTVL.

Notes on this clonotype: With a much larger clone just one base away, this may be a read error. The chain uses TRBV21-1 and TRBJ2-7. TRBV21-1 is shown as a pseudogene. The CDR3 has 11 amino acids. The CDR3 spells CTSRVSYEQYF. The CDR3 bases are TGTACCAGCCGGGTCTCCTACGAGCAGTACTTC.

This clonotype came up a few times. This rearrangement joins TRBV2 to TRBJ2-7; D gene ambiguous. V dropped 0 bases and J dropped 3 bases, with 15 bases sitting between them. The CDR3 totals 16 residues. The V gene's germline CDR1 is SNHLY and CDR2 FYNNEI. The CDR3 protein is CASSEALLLQFYEQYF. For the CDR3, the DNA is TGTGCCAGCAGTGAAGCGCTTCTCCTCCAGTTCTACGAGCAGTACTTC.

This clonotype showed up many times. The rearrangement links TRBV5-5 to TRBJ2-1, with D maybe TRBD2 (7 bases). The CDR3 spans 12 residues. The V end was cut by 4 bases, the J end by 8 bases, with 10 bases between. Germline CDR1 SGHKS, CDR2 YYEKEE (reference sequence). CDR3 residues: CASSIGGHEQFF. The CDR3 DNA sequence: TGTGCCAGCAGCATCGGGGGGCATGAGCAGTTCTTC.

Of note for this clonotype: This may be a read error: a much more frequent sequence differs by one nucleotide. The J gene is TRBJ2-4, the V gene TRBV28, with D maybe TRBD1 (5 bases). Germline CDR1 and CDR2: MDHEN and SYDVKM. The CDR3 consists of 15 residues. CDR3 in DNA: TGTGCCAGCAGCCTCATGGATTGGGGCAAAAGCATTCAGTACTTC. Protein sequence: CASSLMDWGKSIQYF.

This clonotype was detected many times. V is TRBV24-1 and J is TRBJ2-1; 12 nucleotides align to TRBD1. This CDR3 spans 14 amino acids. Looked up from germline, CDR1 is KGHDR and CDR2 is SFDVKD. V shed 9 bases, J shed 4 bases, and the junction held 3 bases outside the gene matches. The CDR3 loop reads CATGGQGAYNEQFF. CDR3 DNA: TGTGCCACCGGGGGACAGGGGGCATACAATGAGCAGTTCTTC.

There are many counts of this clonotype. V usage is TRBV2 and J usage is TRBJ2-2; 8 positions agree with TRBD2. Trimming took 7 bases from V and 5 from J; bases not matched to a gene: 9. Germline V lookup: CDR1 SNHLY, CDR2 FYNNEI. The CDR3 runs to 15 residues. The CDR3 nucleotides read TGTGCCAGCACCGAACTAGCGGAACCGACCGGGGAGCTGTTTTTT. It translates to CASTELAEPTGELFF.

This clonotype was seen repeatedly, ten times or more. The CDR3 DNA is TGCGCCAGCCGGACAGGGCAGGGAGAAGAGACCCAGTACTTC. Its translation is CASRTGQGEETQYF. This chain joins TRBV5-1 and TRBJ2-5; 8 bases agree with TRBD1. The CDR3 loop spans 14 amino acids. Germline V gene lookup returns CDR1 SGHRS and CDR2 YFSETQ. Unmatched junction bases numbered 8, after V lost 7 bases and J lost 3 bases.

There are a few counts of this clonotype. This chain links TRBV3-1 with TRBJ2-7; D unclear. The germline V and J ends were trimmed by 0 bases and 4 bases, with 1 base remaining between them. The CDR3 spans 11 residues. CDR1 and CDR2 from the germline V gene are LGHDT and YNNKEL (reference sequence). CDR3 sequence reads: CASSQEYEQYF. Here the CDR3 DNA reads TGTGCCAGCAGCCAAGAATACGAGCAGTACTTC.

CDR3 in DNA: TGTGCCAGCAGCTCGGGGGGGGTACTCACAGATACGCAGTATTTT. Translating gives CASSSGGVLTDTQYF. The rearrangement joins TRBV13 to TRBJ2-3; 8 nucleotides align to TRBD2. J was trimmed by 2 bases and V by 4 bases; bases with no gene match: 5. The CDR3 loop spans 15 amino acids. Germline values: CDR1 PRHDT, CDR2 FYEKMQ (reference sequence).

This clonotype has ten or more counts. The rearrangement uses TRBV2 and TRBJ2-2, with TRBD2 matching over 11 bases. This CDR3 has 15 amino acids. The germline V gene has CDR1 SNHLY and CDR2 FYNNEI. Trimming cost V 6 bases and J 3 bases; bases outside gene matches: 3. CDR3 protein: CASSRTSGYTGELFF. As DNA, the CDR3 is TGTGCCAGCAGCAGGACTAGCGGGTACACCGGGGAGCTGTTTTTT.

By sample share, this clonotype is large. This chain connects TRBV5-8 to TRBJ2-3; D is possibly TRBD1 (6 bases). V was clipped by 1 base and J by 0 bases, with 12 bases between them. Germline CDR1 SGHTS, CDR2 YDEGEE. This CDR3 is built from 16 residues. The CDR3 loop reads CASSLPGQPSTDTQYF. The CDR3 nucleotides read TGTGCCAGCAGCTTGCCGGGACAACCTAGCACAGATACGCAGTATTTT.

This clonotype was recorded many times. The chain has TRBV7-8 and TRBJ1-1; D might be TRBD1 (5 bases). The CDR3 runs 13 residues. Germline lookup yields CDR1 SGHVS and CDR2 FQNEAQ. V was trimmed by 5 bases and J by 8 bases, leaving 15 bases between them. The CDR3 region is CASSLGHTGEAFF. In DNA form, the CDR3 reads TGTGCCAGCAGCCTCGGACACACTGGGGAAGCTTTCTTT.

In this sample, this clonotype turned up many times. The chain has TRBV6-2 or TRBV6-3 and TRBJ2-1; D not resolved. CDR1 is MNHEY, CDR2 SVGEGT, per germline. There are 13 residues in the CDR3. Trimming cost V 6 bases and J 7 bases, with 13 bases left between them. The CDR3, as DNA: TGTGCCAGCAGGCTAGAGGTACCGAATGAGCAGTTCTTC. It specifies CASRLEVPNEQFF.